This entry describes one T cell receptor (beta chain). What it binds is unknown. This sample was included in a study of CD4 T cells in relation to SARS-CoV-2 and coronaviruses. The length of the CDR3 is 15 residues. V lost 3 bases and J 6 bases, leaving 15 bases between the germline ends. CDR1 is LNHDA, CDR2 SQIVND, per germline (reference sequence). CD4+ T cells from unexposed donors were obtained before the COVID-19 pandemic (2011-2018). CD4+ T cells were isolated from the cells after around 10 days of culture. The repertoire was sequenced with immunoSEQ multiplex PCR; TCRdb's copy has only in-frame clones and lacks some. The sample shows about 18,000 clones, 70% to 85% of them seen only once.

Sequencing was carried out using CD4+ T cells from PBMCs, cultured in vitro. The TCR sequence derives from a human donor in good health. The chain recombines TRBV19 with TRBJ1-5; no clear D gene. The CDR3 spells CASSISARRSQPQHF. CDR3 DNA sequence: TGTGCCAGTAGTATTTCTGCACGCCGAAGTCAGCCCCAGCATTTT.